This section outlines one T cell receptor beta chain sequence together with its context. The antigen remains undetermined. The data are from a study of regulatory T cells in long-lasting Graves disease. Study-level points and caveats: Persistent patients had a count of shared public clonotypes (2,741) that exceeded that of new patients (about 970). Persistent cases of Graves' showed reduced TCR diversity relative to newly diagnosed patients.

V lost 8 bases and J lost 5, with 12 bases in between. The CDR3 contains 12 residues. CDR1 is MDHEN, CDR2 SYDVKM, per germline. With iRepertoire HTBI primers and Arm-PCR of CDR3 regions, TCR beta libraries were built. TCRdb reanalysed the multiplex PCR reads using MiXCR and keeps one entry per CDR3 protein. The data hold 530,000 or so distinct CDR3 sequences, with around 16% observed a single time. The time point was: newly diagnosed GD, antithyroid drugs for less than 3 months. Generation of the TCR library employed RNA extracted from PBMCs. An endocrinology department in Xi'an, China, recruited the patients. The EDTA tubes were filled with approximately 10 milliliters of drawn peripheral blood. The sample was also reused in another study, on T cells in Graves' hyperthyroidism and ophthalmopathy.

The chain joins TRBV28 to TRBJ2-5, with D unresolved. This clonotype was obtained from a man in his late teens or twenties with Graves disease. This material consisted of peripheral blood mononuclear cells (PBMCs), taken at new diagnosis, from a patient treated with antithyroid drugs. CDR3 region: CASEDGRETQYF. The CDR3 nucleotides are TGTGCCAGCGAGGATGGAAGGGAGACCCAGTACTTC.